The 17 T cell receptor beta chains below all came from one sample that was sequenced in a study of blood T cell repertoires in COVID-19. The data were produced by immunoSEQ multiplex PCR, yet TCRdb's version contains in-frame clones alone and is incomplete. The repertoire includes 100,000 or so clones, roughly 80% of them detected once, and approximately 15% sits in the top ten. Sequencing used peripheral blood. Receptors were obtained from a woman of 80 years or more with acute or convalescent COVID-19.

The rearrangement links TRBV12-3 or TRBV12-4 to TRBJ1-1; no clear D. This CDR3 comprises 13 residues. V was cut by 10 bases and J by 1 base, with 13 bases left in between. The CDR3 sequence is CATVLVSNTEAFF. In nucleotides, the CDR3 is TGTGCCACCGTATTAGTTTCGAACACTGAAGCTTTCTTT.

This clone came up a few times. The chain has TRBV29-1 and TRBJ1-1, with a weak D call TRBD1 (6 bases). Trimming shortened V by 6 bases and J by 0 bases, and 11 bases separated the two germline ends. CDR3 length: 13 residues. Germline V gene data show CDR1 as SQVTM and CDR2 as ANQGSEA. The CDR3 region has the DNA TGCAGCGTCCAGGGGAGTTTGAACACTGAAGCTTTCTTT. Its translation is CSVQGSLNTEAFF.

The chain employs TRBV28 and TRBJ2-7; 11 bases align to TRBD2. The CDR3 has 17 residues. V shed 5 bases, J shed 3 bases, and the junction held 12 bases outside the gene matches. Germline CDR1 is MDHEN and CDR2 is SYDVKM. CDR3 residues: CASSLWGGTSGIYEQYF. In nucleotides, the CDR3 is TGTGCCAGCAGTCTCTGGGGGGGGACTAGCGGCATCTACGAGCAGTACTTC.

The chain recombines TRBV7-8 with TRBJ2-7; TRBD1 aligns across 9 bases. This CDR3 region has 15 residues. V gave up 1 base and J gave up 0 bases; unmatched junction bases: 1. CDR1 and CDR2 from the germline V gene are SGHVS and FQNEAQ. CDR3 sequence (DNA): TGTGCCAGCAGCTTAGGGACAGGGGTCTCCTACGAGCAGTACGTC. This codes for CASSLGTGVSYEQYV.

This clone was seen more than once but under ten times. The chain has TRBV7-9 and TRBJ2-3; D unclear. Germline values: CDR1 SEHNR, CDR2 FQNEAQ (reference sequence). The CDR3 has 13 residues. V was pared by 4 bases and J by 10 bases, with 15 bases between. The CDR3 reads CASSYQQPLAQYF. CDR3 nucleotides: TGTGCCAGCAGCTACCAGCAACCCCTAGCGCAGTATTTT.

V gene TRBV5-1 combines with J gene TRBJ2-5; tentative D call: TRBD1 (5 bases). V lost 0 bases and J lost 7, with 16 bases in between. The CDR3 spans 15 residues. Per germline, CDR1 SGHRS and CDR2 YFSETQ. Here the CDR3 DNA reads TGCGCCAGCAGCTTGGATCAGGGCCCAGGTGGGACCCAGTACTTC. This translates into CASSLDQGPGGTQYF.

The J gene is TRBJ2-2, the V gene TRBV2; D might be TRBD2 (6 bases). Germline V gene lookup returns CDR1 SNHLY and CDR2 FYNNEI. The CDR3 has 15 amino acids. V dropped 4 bases and J dropped 4 bases, with 13 bases sitting between them. Here the CDR3 DNA reads TGTGCCAGCAGTGCCGCGGCGGGATTCACCGGGGAGCTGTTTTTT. Translating it yields CASSAAAGFTGELFF.

The DNA of the CDR3 is TGCAGCGTCTCATCGGGACAGACTAATGAAAAACTGTTTTTT. This sequence encodes CSVSSGQTNEKLFF. The V gene is TRBV29-1, the J gene TRBJ1-4; TRBD1 agrees at 7 bases. The germline CDR1 and CDR2 sequences are SQVTM and ANQGSEA. V shed 6 bases, J shed 2 bases, and the junction held 6 bases outside the gene matches. CDR3 length: 14 amino acids.

This rearrangement joins TRBV24-1 to TRBJ1-4; 7 bases agree with TRBD1. The CDR3 is made up of 15 amino acids. The germline V gene encodes CDR1 KGHDR and CDR2 SFDVKD. The junction had 6 bases not matched to a gene; V was cut back by 4 bases and J by 5 bases. For the CDR3, the DNA is TGTGCCACCAGTGAAAAGGGGGCTTCAAATGAAAAACTGTTTTTT. It translates to CATSEKGASNEKLFF.

The V call is TRBV14, the J call TRBJ2-1, with TRBD2 identical over 13 bases. The CDR3 is 16 amino acids. J gave up 6 bases and V 2 bases, and 4 bases lay outside the gene matches. Per the germline V gene, CDR1 is SGHDN and CDR2 is FVKESK. The CDR3 is CASSQYRTSGSNEQFF. The CDR3 DNA is TGTGCCAGCAGCCAATATCGGACTAGCGGGAGCAATGAGCAGTTCTTC.

The genes are TRBV18 and TRBJ2-7, with TRBD1 matching over 8 bases. In germline, CDR1 is KGHSH, CDR2 LQKENI. This CDR3 is 14 amino acids long. Trimming at V came to 5 bases and at J to 6 bases, leaving 9 bases not matched to a gene. In DNA form, the CDR3 reads TGTGCCAGCTCATCCGGACAGGGAGAGCGCGAGCAGTACTTC. Amino acid sequence: CASSSGQGEREQYF.

This clone was seen a few times. J is TRBJ2-1 and V is TRBV2; TRBD2 matches at 7 bases. Looked up from germline, CDR1 is SNHLY and CDR2 is FYNNEI. Trimming took 4 bases from V and 7 from J; bases not matched to a gene: 7. This CDR3 is 14 amino acids long. The CDR3 loop reads CASSGGSVGNEQFF. In DNA, the CDR3 is TGTGCCAGCAGTGGCGGGAGTGTCGGGAATGAGCAGTTCTTC.

This clone was seen a handful of times. The genes are TRBV3-1 (or the pseudogene TRBV3-2) and TRBJ2-5, with D possibly TRBD2 on 6 matching bases. V was pared by 4 bases and J by 1 base, with 10 bases between. CDR1 LGHDT and CDR2 YNNKEL come from the germline V gene (reference sequence). The CDR3 sequence is 14 residues long. The CDR3 DNA is TGTGCCAGCAGCCCCCTAGCGAGCCAAGAGACCCAGTACTTC. Translation gives CASSPLASQETQYF.

The chain uses TRBV2 and TRBJ2-5; 9 bases map to TRBD2. CDR1 and CDR2 from the germline V gene are SNHLY and FYNNEI. This CDR3 is built from 15 residues. V was clipped by 7 bases and J by 3 bases; unmatched bases: 9. This CDR3 reads CASKTGSGREETQYF. CDR3 in DNA: TGTGCCAGCAAAACTGGTAGCGGGAGAGAAGAGACCCAGTACTTC.

The CDR3: CASRGQGGYEQYF. CDR3 sequence (DNA): TGTGCCAGCAGAGGGCAGGGCGGCTACGAGCAGTACTTC. The chain recombines TRBV28 with TRBJ2-7, with D perhaps TRBD1 (5 bases). V gave up 6 bases and J gave up 3 bases, with 12 bases separating them. The CDR3 length is 13 residues. Germline CDR1 is MDHEN and CDR2 is SYDVKM.

The chain has TRBV18 and TRBJ2-5, with 7 bases matching TRBD1. Trimming removed 2 bases from V and 6 bases from J; junction bases left unmatched: 3. The CDR3 covers 13 residues. The germline V gene encodes CDR1 KGHSH and CDR2 LQKENI. The CDR3 DNA sequence: TGTGCCAGCTCACCAGACAGGGAACAGACCCAGTACTTC. As protein: CASSPDREQTQYF.

This clone came up a few times. This chain uses TRBV27 with TRBJ2-1, with 8 bases matching TRBD2. From germline, CDR1 is MNHEY and CDR2 SMNVEV (reference sequence). V gave up 6 bases and J gave up 2 bases; unmatched junction bases: 12. This CDR3 spans 17 amino acids. Here the CDR3 reads CASSLSSGRGTYNEQFF. CDR3 nucleotides: TGTGCCAGCAGCCTCTCCAGCGGGAGAGGGACCTACAATGAGCAGTTCTTC.